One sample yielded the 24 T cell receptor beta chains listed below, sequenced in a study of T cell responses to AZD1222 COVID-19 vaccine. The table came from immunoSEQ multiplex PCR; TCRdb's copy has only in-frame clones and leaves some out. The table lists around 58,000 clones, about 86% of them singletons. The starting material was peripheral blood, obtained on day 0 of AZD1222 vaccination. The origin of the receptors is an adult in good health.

CDR3: CASCVAGQGYQPQHF. The CDR3 DNA reads TGTGCCAGCTGCGTCGCCGGACAGGGGTATCAGCCCCAGCATTTT. The chain has TRBV6-5 and TRBJ1-5; 9 bases are a match to TRBD1. J gave up 5 bases and V 8 bases, and 10 bases lay outside the gene matches. The CDR3 is 15 residues long. Germline CDR1 and CDR2: MNHEY and SVGAGI.

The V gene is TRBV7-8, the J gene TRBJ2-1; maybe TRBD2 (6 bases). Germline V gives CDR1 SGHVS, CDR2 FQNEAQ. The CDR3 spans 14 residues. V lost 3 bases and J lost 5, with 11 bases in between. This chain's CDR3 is CASSLGRSHNEQFF. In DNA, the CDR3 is TGTGCCAGCAGCTTGGGGAGGTCTCACAATGAGCAGTTCTTC.

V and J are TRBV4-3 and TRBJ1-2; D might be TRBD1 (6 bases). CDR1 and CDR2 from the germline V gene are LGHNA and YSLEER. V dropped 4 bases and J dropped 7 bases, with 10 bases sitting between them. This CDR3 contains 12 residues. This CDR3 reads CASSRQGLGYTF. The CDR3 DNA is TGCGCCAGCAGCCGGCAGGGGCTTGGCTACACCTTC.

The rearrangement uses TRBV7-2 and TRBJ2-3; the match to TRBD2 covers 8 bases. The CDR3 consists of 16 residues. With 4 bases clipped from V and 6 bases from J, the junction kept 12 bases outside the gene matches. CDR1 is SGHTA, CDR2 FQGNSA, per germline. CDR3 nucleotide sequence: TGTGCCAGCAGCTCCAGCTTGGCGGGGGGCGGGGATACGCAGTATTTT. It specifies CASSSSLAGGGDTQYF. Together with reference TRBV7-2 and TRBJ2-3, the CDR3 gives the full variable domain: GAGVSQSPSNKVTEKGKDVELRCDPISGHTALYWYRQSLGQGLEFLIYFQGNSAPDKSGLPSDRFSAERTGGSVSTLTIQRTQQEDSAVYLCASSSSLAGGGDTQYFGPGTRLTVL.

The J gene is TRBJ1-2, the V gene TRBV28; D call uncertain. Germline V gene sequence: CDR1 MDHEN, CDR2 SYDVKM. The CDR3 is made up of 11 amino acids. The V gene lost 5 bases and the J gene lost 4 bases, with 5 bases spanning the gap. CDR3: CASSEGYGYTF. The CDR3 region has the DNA TGTGCCAGCAGTGAGGGCTATGGCTACACCTTC.

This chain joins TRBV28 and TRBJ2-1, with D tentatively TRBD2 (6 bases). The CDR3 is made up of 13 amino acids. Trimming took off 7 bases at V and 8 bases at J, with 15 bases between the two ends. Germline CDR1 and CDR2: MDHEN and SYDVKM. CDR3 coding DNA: TGTGCCAGCACCGTGCCGGGAGAGGATGAGCAGTTCTTC. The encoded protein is CASTVPGEDEQFF.

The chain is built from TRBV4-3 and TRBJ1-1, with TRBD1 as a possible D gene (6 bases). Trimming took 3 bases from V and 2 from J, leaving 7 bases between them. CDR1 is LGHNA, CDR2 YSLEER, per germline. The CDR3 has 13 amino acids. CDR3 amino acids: CASSQGANTEAFF. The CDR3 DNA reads TGCGCCAGCAGCCAGGGGGCAAACACTGAAGCTTTCTTT.

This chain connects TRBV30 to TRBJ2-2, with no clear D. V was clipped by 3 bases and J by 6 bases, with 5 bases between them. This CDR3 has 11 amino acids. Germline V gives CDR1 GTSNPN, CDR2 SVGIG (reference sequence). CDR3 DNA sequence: TGTGCCTGGAGAGGGCCCGGGGAGCTGTTTTTT. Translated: CAWRGPGELFF.

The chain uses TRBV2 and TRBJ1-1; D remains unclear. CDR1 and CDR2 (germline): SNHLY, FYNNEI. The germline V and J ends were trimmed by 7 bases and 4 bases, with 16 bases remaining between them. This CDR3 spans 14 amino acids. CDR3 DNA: TGTGCCAGCACTCTGATAGAGGGTGGCACTGAAGCTTTCTTT. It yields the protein CASTLIEGGTEAFF.

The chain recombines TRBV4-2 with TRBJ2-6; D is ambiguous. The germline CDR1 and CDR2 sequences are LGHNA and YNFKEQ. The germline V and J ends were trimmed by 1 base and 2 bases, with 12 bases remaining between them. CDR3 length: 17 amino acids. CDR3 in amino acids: CASSQGLTRAGANVLTF. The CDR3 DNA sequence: TGTGCCAGCAGCCAAGGGCTAACAAGGGCTGGGGCCAACGTCCTGACTTTC.

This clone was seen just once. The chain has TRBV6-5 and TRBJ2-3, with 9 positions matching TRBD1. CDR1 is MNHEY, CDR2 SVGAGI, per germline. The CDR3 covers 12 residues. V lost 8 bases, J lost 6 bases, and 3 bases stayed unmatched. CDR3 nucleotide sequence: TGTGCCAGCGGGACAGGGTACGATACGCAGTATTTT. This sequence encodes CASGTGYDTQYF.

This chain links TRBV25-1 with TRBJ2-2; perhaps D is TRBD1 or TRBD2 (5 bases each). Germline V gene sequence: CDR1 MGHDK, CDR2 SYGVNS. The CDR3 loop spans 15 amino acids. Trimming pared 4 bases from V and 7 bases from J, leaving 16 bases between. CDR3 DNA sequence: TGTGCCAGCAGTGGAGGAGCAGGGACGATCGGGGAGCTGTTTTTT. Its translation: CASSGGAGTIGELFF.

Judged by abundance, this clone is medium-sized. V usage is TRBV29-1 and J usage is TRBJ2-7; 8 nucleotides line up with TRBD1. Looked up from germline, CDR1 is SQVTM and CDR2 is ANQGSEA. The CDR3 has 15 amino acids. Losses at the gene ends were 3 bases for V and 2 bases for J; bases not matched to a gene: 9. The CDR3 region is CSVDRGQAITYEQYF. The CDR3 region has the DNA TGCAGCGTTGATAGGGGACAGGCAATTACCTACGAGCAGTACTTC.

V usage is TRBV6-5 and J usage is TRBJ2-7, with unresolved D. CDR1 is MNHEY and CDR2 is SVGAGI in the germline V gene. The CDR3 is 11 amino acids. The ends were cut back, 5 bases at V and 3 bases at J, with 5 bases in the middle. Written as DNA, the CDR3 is TGTGCCAGCAGTATAAGCTACGAGCAGTACTTC. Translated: CASSISYEQYF.

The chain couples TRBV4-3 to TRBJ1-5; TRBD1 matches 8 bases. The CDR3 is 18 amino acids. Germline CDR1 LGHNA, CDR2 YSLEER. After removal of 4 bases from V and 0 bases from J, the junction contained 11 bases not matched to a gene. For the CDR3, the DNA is TGCGCCAGCAGCCCTCAGGGGGCACCCTCCCTTAGCAATCAGCCCCAGCATTTT. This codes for CASSPQGAPSLSNQPQHF.

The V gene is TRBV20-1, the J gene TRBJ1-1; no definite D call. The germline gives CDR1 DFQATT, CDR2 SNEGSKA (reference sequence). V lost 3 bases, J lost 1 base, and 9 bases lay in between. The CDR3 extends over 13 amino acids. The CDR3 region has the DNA TGCAGTGCTAGTCTCCCAACGAACACTGAAGCTTTCTTT. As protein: CSASLPTNTEAFF.

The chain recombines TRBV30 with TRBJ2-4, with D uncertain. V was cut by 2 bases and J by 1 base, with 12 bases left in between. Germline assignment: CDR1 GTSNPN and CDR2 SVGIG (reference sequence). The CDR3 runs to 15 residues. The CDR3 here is CAWSFREVAKNIQYF. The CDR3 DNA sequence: TGTGCCTGGAGTTTCCGCGAAGTGGCCAAAAACATTCAGTACTTC.

The CDR3 loop reads CARSQRYAADTQYF. The CDR3 region has the DNA TGTGCCAGGAGCCAGAGATATGCGGCAGATACGCAGTATTTT. V usage is TRBV5-3 and J usage is TRBJ2-3; D unresolved. Being an ORF, TRBV5-3 has a function that is uncertain. The length of the CDR3 is 14 residues. V dropped 8 bases and J dropped 4 bases, with 17 bases sitting between them.

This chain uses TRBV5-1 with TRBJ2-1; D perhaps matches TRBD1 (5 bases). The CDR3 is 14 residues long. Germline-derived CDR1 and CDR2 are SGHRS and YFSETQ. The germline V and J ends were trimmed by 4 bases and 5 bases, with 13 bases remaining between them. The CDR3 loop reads CASSQDTTNNEQFF. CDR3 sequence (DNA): TGCGCCAGCAGCCAGGACACAACTAACAATGAGCAGTTCTTC.

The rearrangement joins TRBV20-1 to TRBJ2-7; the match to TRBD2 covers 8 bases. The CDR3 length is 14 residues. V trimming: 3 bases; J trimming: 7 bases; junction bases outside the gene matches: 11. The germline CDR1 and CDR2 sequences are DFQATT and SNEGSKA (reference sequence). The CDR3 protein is CSASPSGLGWEQYF. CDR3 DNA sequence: TGCAGTGCTAGTCCTAGCGGGCTCGGGTGGGAGCAGTACTTC.

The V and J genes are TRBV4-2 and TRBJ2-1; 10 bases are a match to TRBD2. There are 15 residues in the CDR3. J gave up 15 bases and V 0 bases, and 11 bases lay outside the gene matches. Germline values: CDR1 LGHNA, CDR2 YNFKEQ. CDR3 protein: CASSQDGLAGALAFF. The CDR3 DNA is TGTGCCAGCAGCCAAGATGGGCTAGCGGGGGCCTTGGCGTTCTTC.

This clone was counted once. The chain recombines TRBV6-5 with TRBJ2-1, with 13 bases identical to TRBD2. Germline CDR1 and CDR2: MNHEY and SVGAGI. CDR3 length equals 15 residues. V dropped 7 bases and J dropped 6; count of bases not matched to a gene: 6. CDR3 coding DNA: TGTGCCAGCACCTCCGGGACTAGCGGGATCAATGAGCAGTTCTTC. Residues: CASTSGTSGINEQFF.

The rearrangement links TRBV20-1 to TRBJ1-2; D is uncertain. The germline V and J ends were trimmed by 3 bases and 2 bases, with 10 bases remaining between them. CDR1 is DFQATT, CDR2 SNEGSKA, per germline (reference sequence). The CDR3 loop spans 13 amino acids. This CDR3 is CSASTGRNYGYTF. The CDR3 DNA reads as TGCAGTGCTAGTACGGGTCGGAACTATGGCTACACCTTC.

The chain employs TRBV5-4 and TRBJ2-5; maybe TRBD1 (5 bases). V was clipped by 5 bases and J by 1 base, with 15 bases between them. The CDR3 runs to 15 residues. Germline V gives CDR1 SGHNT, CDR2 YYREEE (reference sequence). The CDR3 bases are TGTGCCAGCAGTTTCCCCAGACAGTCCCAAGAGACCCAGTACTTC. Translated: CASSFPRQSQETQYF. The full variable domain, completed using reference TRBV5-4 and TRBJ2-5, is ETGVTQSPTHLIKTRGQQVTLRCSSQSGHNTVSWYQQALGQGPQFIFQYYREEENGRGNFPPRFSGLQFPNYSSELNVNALELDDSALYLCASSFPRQSQETQYFGPGTRLLVL.